These 32 T cell receptor beta chains share one sample of origin, sequenced in a study of CD8+CD57+ T cells in acquired aplastic anemia. Patients who underwent sequencing had shown CD8+CD57+ cell expansion by flow cytometry. TCR beta VDJ combinations and CDR3 sequences were profiled from genomic DNA. Using its own MiXCR run on the reads, TCRdb lists one record per CDR3 protein. The data show around 130,000 distinct CDR3 sequences, 50% to 70% seen once. Sequencing was done on a sample of sorted CD4+, CD8+, or CD8+CD57+ T cells (not recorded which) from PBMCs. The receptor set was obtained from a human donor with aplastic anemia.

About this clonotype itself: An end of the junction does not agree with germline; a read error may underlie this. This chain links TRBV2 with TRBJ2-7; 9 positions agree with TRBD2. Germline loops: CDR1 SNHLY, CDR2 FYNNEI. The CDR3 is 14 residues long. This chain's CDR3 is CVSSAGGGGYEQYF. CDR3 nucleotide sequence: TGTGTCAGCAGTGCCGGCGGGGGGGGCTACGAGCAGTACTTC. The full variable domain, in which reference TRBV2 and TRBJ2-7 provide the parts outside the CDR3, is EPEVTQTPSHQVTQMGQEVILRCVPISNHLYFYWYRQILGQKVEFLVSFYNNEISEKSEIFDDQFSVERPDGSNFTLKIRSTKLEDSAMYFCVSSAGGGGYEQYFGPGTRLTVT.

The chain employs TRBV5-8 and TRBJ1-1; D not resolved. Trimming left V 3 bases short and J 11 bases short, with 14 bases between. The CDR3 is 12 amino acids. Germline V gene sequence: CDR1 SGHTS, CDR2 YDEGEE. The CDR3 DNA follows: TGTGCCAGCAGCTATGAAAGACTCGGGGCTTTCTTT. This gives the protein CASSYERLGAFF.

This clonotype was counted ten times or more. The rearrangement links TRBV19 to TRBJ2-1; tentatively, D is TRBD2 (6 bases). CDR1 is LNHDA and CDR2 is SQIVND in the germline V gene (reference sequence). V lost 4 bases to trimming and J lost 2 bases, with 12 bases between them. This CDR3 spans 15 amino acids. CDR3 bases: TGTGCCAGTAGTAAGGCGGACTATCCCTACAATGAGCAGTTCTTC. It yields the protein CASSKADYPYNEQFF. Together with reference TRBV19 and TRBJ2-1, the CDR3 gives the full variable domain: DGGITQSPKYLFRKEGQNVTLSCEQNLNHDAMYWYRQDPGQGLRLIYYSQIVNDFQKGDIAEGYSVSREKKESFPLTVTSAQKNPTAFYLCASSKADYPYNEQFFGPGTRLTVL.

This clonotype was found many times. The V and J genes are TRBV7-8 and TRBJ2-7; 7 positions match TRBD2. The length of the CDR3 is 15 residues. The V segment lost 5 bases and the J segment 9 bases; nucleotides outside the gene matches: 16. Looked up from germline, CDR1 is SGHVS and CDR2 is FQNEAQ. DNA of the CDR3: TGTGCCAGCAGCCCCTTGGCGGGAGAATTCTTGGTGCAGTACTTC. Translated, it gives CASSPLAGEFLVQYF.

J is TRBJ1-6 and V is TRBV7-9; weak D call: TRBD1 (5 bases). The CDR3 is 13 residues long. Germline CDR1 and CDR2: SEHNR and FQNEAQ (reference sequence). V was shortened by 8 bases and J by 6 bases, with 11 bases between the two germline ends. In DNA form, the CDR3 reads TGTGCCAGCCAGGGCAGTGGTAATTCACCCCTCCACTTT. Translated: CASQGSGNSPLHF.

This clonotype was seen once. The chain combines TRBV2 with TRBJ2-5; 9 bases align to TRBD1. This CDR3 has 15 residues. Losses at the gene ends were 10 bases for V and 2 bases for J; bases not matched to a gene: 11. Germline V gene sequence: CDR1 SNHLY, CDR2 FYNNEI. The CDR3 spells CAITPLGTGQETQYF. The CDR3 DNA follows: TGTGCCATTACGCCACTCGGGACAGGGCAAGAGACCCAGTACTTC.

V is TRBV7-9 and J is TRBJ2-6; tentatively, D is TRBD2 (7 bases). The CDR3 sequence is 15 residues long. Trimming removed 6 bases at V and 2 bases at J, with 11 bases between. Germline V lookup: CDR1 SEHNR, CDR2 FQNEAQ (reference sequence). CDR3 sequence: CASRGGVAGANVLTF. The CDR3 DNA sequence: TGTGCCAGCAGAGGGGGGGTTGCTGGGGCCAACGTCCTGACTTTC.

The V call is TRBV6-1, the J call TRBJ1-1; D remains ambiguous. Trimming stripped 7 bases from V and 8 bases from J, with 11 bases between. The length of the CDR3 is 11 residues. Germline V gives CDR1 MNHNS, CDR2 SASEGT. The DNA of the CDR3 is TGTGCCAGCATCAAGGAAACAGAAGCTTTCTTT. Protein product: CASIKETEAFF.

V gene TRBV10-3 combines with J gene TRBJ2-7; D may be TRBD2 (7 bases). Per the germline V gene, CDR1 is ENHRY and CDR2 is SYGVKD. V was clipped by 6 bases and J by 2 bases, with 17 bases between them. This CDR3 has 15 residues. CDR3 sequence: CAISPQGGGTYEQYF. The CDR3 DNA reads as TGTGCCATCAGCCCCCAAGGGGGGGGGACCTACGAGCAGTACTTC.

V usage is TRBV7-9 and J usage is TRBJ2-5; the D is unclear. V gave up 5 bases and J gave up 5 bases, with 15 bases separating them. Germline loops: CDR1 SEHNR, CDR2 FQNEAQ (reference sequence). This CDR3 is built from 14 residues. The CDR3 loop reads CASSPRTLGETQYF. CDR3 DNA: TGTGCCAGCAGCCCGCGTACTCTAGGGGAGACCCAGTACTTC.

J is TRBJ1-2 and V is TRBV11-2; D not certain. The germline V gene has CDR1 SGHAT and CDR2 FQNNGV. The CDR3 contains 13 residues. Trimming took 5 bases from V and 2 from J, leaving 9 bases between them. CDR3 loop: CASSLIFNYGYTF. The DNA of the CDR3 is TGTGCCAGCAGCCTAATCTTCAACTATGGCTACACCTTC.

The rearrangement joins TRBV11-2 to TRBJ1-6; D gene unclear. Trimming took off 0 bases at V and 10 bases at J, with 10 bases between the two ends. Germline CDR1 is SGHAT and CDR2 is FQNNGV. This CDR3 is built from 14 residues. CDR3 nucleotide sequence: TGTGCCAGCAGCTTAGAGGCGGAAGGCTCACCCCTCCACTTT. It yields the protein CASSLEAEGSPLHF.

The chain has TRBV6-1 and TRBJ1-5; D not resolved. The CDR3 has 15 amino acids. V was trimmed by 1 base and J by 2 bases, leaving 9 bases between them. Germline-derived CDR1 and CDR2 are MNHNS and SASEGT. CDR3 sequence reads: CASSEGPRGNQPQHF. CDR3 coding DNA: TGTGCCAGCAGTGAAGGCCCGAGGGGCAATCAGCCCCAGCATTTT.

The rearrangement links TRBV7-2 to TRBJ2-2, with D possibly being TRBD2 (5 bases). CDR1 is SGHTA, CDR2 FQGNSA, per germline. The V end was cut by 8 bases, the J end by 0 bases, with 10 bases between. The CDR3 covers 14 residues. Here the CDR3 DNA reads TGTGCCAGCGGACCCGGGGCGAACACCGGGGAGCTGTTTTTT. Amino acids: CASGPGANTGELFF.

This clonotype was observed at least ten times. The V gene is TRBV20-1, the J gene TRBJ2-3; 9 nucleotides agree with TRBD1. Germline V CDR1 and CDR2: DFQATT, SNEGSKA (reference sequence). V shed 5 bases and J 0 bases; nucleotides not matched to a gene: 6. This CDR3 region has 15 residues. Here the CDR3 reads CSAASGTGSTDTQYF. CDR3 coding DNA: TGCAGTGCTGCCTCCGGGACAGGGAGCACAGATACGCAGTATTTT.

This clonotype was observed many times. The genes are TRBV24-1 and TRBJ2-5, with 12 bases lining up with TRBD1. The ends lost 1 base at V and 2 bases at J; junction bases unmatched: 10. This CDR3 is built from 19 residues. Germline loops: CDR1 KGHDR, CDR2 SFDVKD. CDR3 sequence: CATSDFTGTGGTTQETQYF. The CDR3 nucleotides read TGTGCCACCAGTGATTTCACCGGGACAGGGGGCACGACGCAAGAGACCCAGTACTTC.

This sequence joins TRBV20-1 and TRBJ2-7; 8 nucleotides align to TRBD1. The CDR3 spans 14 residues. J lost 3 bases, V lost 5 bases, and 9 bases had no gene match. CDR1 is DFQATT, CDR2 SNEGSKA, per germline (reference sequence). CDR3 loop: CSAPRQGTRYEQYF. Here the CDR3 DNA reads TGCAGTGCTCCCAGACAGGGGACCCGCTACGAGCAGTACTTC.

V and J are TRBV19 and TRBJ2-3; TRBD2 aligns across 12 bases. Per germline, CDR1 LNHDA and CDR2 SQIVND (reference sequence). V shed 5 bases, J shed 0 bases, and the junction held 6 bases outside the gene matches. The CDR3 consists of 17 residues. CDR3 sequence reads: CASSSRTSGVSTDTQYF. The DNA for the CDR3 is TGTGCCAGTAGTTCTAGGACTAGCGGGGTGAGCACAGATACGCAGTATTTT.

This clonotype was observed a single time. The chain carries TRBV5-5 and TRBJ1-1; D not certain. V was trimmed by 0 bases and J by 2 bases, leaving 14 bases between them. The CDR3 runs to 16 residues. Per the germline V gene, CDR1 is SGHKS and CDR2 is YYEKEE (reference sequence). CDR3 region: CASSLGHARANTEAFF. As DNA, the CDR3 is TGTGCCAGCAGCTTGGGGCATGCTCGGGCAAACACTGAAGCTTTCTTT.

This clonotype was counted at least ten times. The V gene is TRBV4-3, the J gene TRBJ2-2; 10 bases map to TRBD2. The germline V gene has CDR1 LGHNA and CDR2 YSLEER. This CDR3 region has 16 residues. With V trimmed by 0 bases and J by 4 bases, 2 bases remained unmatched. CDR3 loop: CASSQDRTSGTGELFF. For the CDR3, the DNA is TGCGCCAGCAGCCAAGATCGGACTAGCGGCACCGGGGAGCTGTTTTTT.

This chain links TRBV19 with TRBJ2-7, with D uncertain. Between the trimmed V and J ends, which lost 5 bases and 2 bases, there was a span of 10 bases. Germline CDR1 reads LNHDA; CDR2 reads SQIVND (reference sequence). CDR3 length equals 13 residues. CDR3 sequence: CASSSAGPYEQYF. The DNA for the CDR3 is TGTGCCAGTAGTTCCGCCGGGCCCTACGAGCAGTACTTC.

The chain combines TRBV7-2 with TRBJ1-1; 7 nucleotides match TRBD1. The junction had 4 bases not matched to a gene; V was cut back by 5 bases and J by 1 base. Germline V gene sequence: CDR1 SGHTA, CDR2 FQGNSA. The CDR3 is made up of 14 amino acids. The CDR3 nucleotides are TGTGCCAGCAGCCTGGGACAGAGGAACACTGAAGCTTTCTTT. This codes for CASSLGQRNTEAFF.

This clonotype was seen repeatedly, ten times or more. The rearrangement uses TRBV6-5 and TRBJ2-5, with 8 bases fitting TRBD1. Trimming at V came to 0 bases and at J to 7 bases, leaving 13 bases not matched to a gene. The V gene's germline CDR1 is MNHEY and CDR2 SVGAGI. This CDR3 has 17 amino acids. The DNA for the CDR3 is TGTGCCAGCAGTTACTCGGTCGGGTTACAGGGGGACGGGACCCAGTACTTC. Its translation is CASSYSVGLQGDGTQYF.

The DNA for the CDR3 is TGCAGTGCTAGAGAACAGTCGAATTCACCCCTCCACTTT. Translation gives CSAREQSNSPLHF. The V and J genes are TRBV20-1 and TRBJ1-6; D unresolved. V was cut by 0 bases and J by 7 bases, with 7 bases left in between. The CDR3 is 13 residues long. Germline V gene lookup returns CDR1 DFQATT and CDR2 SNEGSKA (reference sequence).

The chain is built from TRBV25-1 and TRBJ2-3; D gene uncertain. Germline V gene data show CDR1 as MGHDK and CDR2 as SYGVNS. CDR3 length equals 14 residues. V shed 3 bases and J shed 3 bases, with 10 bases lying between them. The CDR3 is CASSDVGATDTQYF. The CDR3 DNA reads TGTGCCAGCAGTGATGTTGGTGCGACAGATACGCAGTATTTT.

This clonotype was observed many times. The chain carries TRBV2 and TRBJ2-1; no clear D gene. This CDR3 has 12 residues. Trimming removed 4 bases from V and 7 bases from J, with 8 bases in between. Germline V gene lookup returns CDR1 SNHLY and CDR2 FYNNEI. DNA of the CDR3: TGTGCCAGCAGTGGCTCAGTAAATGAGCAGTTCTTC. Its protein product is CASSGSVNEQFF.

V gene TRBV19 combines with J gene TRBJ2-7; the D gene is possibly TRBD2 (6 bases). Germline CDR1 reads LNHDA; CDR2 reads SQIVND (reference sequence). The CDR3 length is 15 residues. V shed 4 bases and J shed 1 base, with 14 bases lying between them. In DNA form, the CDR3 reads TGTGCCAGTAGTAGACTAGGGGAGAAGTCCTACGAGCAGTACTTC. Translated, it gives CASSRLGEKSYEQYF.

The chain couples TRBV24-1 to TRBJ2-1; D is uncertain. Trimming cost V 4 bases and J 9 bases, with 15 bases left between them. CDR3 size: 14 residues. Germline V gene lookup returns CDR1 KGHDR and CDR2 SFDVKD. CDR3 in DNA: TGTGCCACCAGTGAAGCTCTCCGACGGAGTGAGCAGTTCTTC. Residues: CATSEALRRSEQFF.

This clonotype appeared once. The rearrangement joins TRBV2 to TRBJ2-7; D remains unclear. The CDR3 spans 11 residues. Germline V gives CDR1 SNHLY, CDR2 FYNNEI. V lost 6 bases to trimming and J lost 9 bases, with 12 bases between them. CDR3 coding DNA: TGTGCCAGCAGCCGCGTAATCGGGCAGTACTTC. Protein sequence: CASSRVIGQYF. The variable domain in full, completed from reference TRBV2 and TRBJ2-7, reads EPEVTQTPSHQVTQMGQEVILRCVPISNHLYFYWYRQILGQKVEFLVSFYNNEISEKSEIFDDQFSVERPDGSNFTLKIRSTKLEDSAMYFCASSRVIGQYFGPGTRLTVT.

This clonotype was seen only a few times. The chain joins TRBV2 to TRBJ1-5, with D maybe TRBD1 (6 bases). The V gene's germline CDR1 is SNHLY and CDR2 FYNNEI. CDR3 size: 15 residues. V gave up 5 bases and J gave up 1 base, with 12 bases separating them. Written as DNA, the CDR3 is TGTGCCAGCAGTTTACAGGGCGGGAGCAATCAGCCCCAGCATTTT. It translates to CASSLQGGSNQPQHF.

This sequence joins TRBV3-1 and TRBJ2-2, with 8 bases lining up with TRBD1. Per germline, CDR1 LGHDT and CDR2 YNNKEL (reference sequence). The CDR3 is 15 residues long. Unmatched junction bases numbered 7, after V lost 4 bases and J lost 6 bases. The CDR3 sequence: CASSLDRGGAGELFF. CDR3 sequence (DNA): TGTGCCAGCAGCCTAGACAGGGGAGGAGCCGGGGAGCTGTTTTTT.

The chain recombines TRBV19 with TRBJ1-1; the D gene is possibly TRBD1 (6 bases). CDR3 size: 16 residues. Trimming pared 4 bases from V and 5 bases from J, leaving 20 bases between. Germline V gene data show CDR1 as LNHDA and CDR2 as SQIVND (reference sequence). This CDR3 is CASSRLTGLGQTEAFF. The DNA for the CDR3 is TGTGCCAGTAGTAGGTTAACAGGGCTGGGGCAGACTGAAGCTTTCTTT.